This entry lists 19 T cell receptor beta chains sequenced from one sample in a study of blood T cell repertoires in COVID-19. Sequencing used immunoSEQ multiplex PCR; TCRdb keeps in-frame clones, though not all of them. The table has approximately 250,000 clones, around 78% seen once. Sequencing was done on a sample of peripheral blood. These receptors all stem from a man in his 60s who had recovered from COVID-19.

The rearrangement joins TRBV28 to TRBJ1-5; TRBD1 agrees at 7 bases. The CDR3 has 14 residues. The V gene's germline CDR1 is MDHEN and CDR2 SYDVKM. The junction had 6 bases not matched to a gene; V was cut back by 3 bases and J by 7 bases. The CDR3, as DNA: TGTGCCAGCAGTTTGGTCCAGGGGGGACAGCCCCAGCATTTT. As protein: CASSLVQGGQPQHF.

The chain recombines TRBV30 with TRBJ2-7, with D perhaps matching TRBD1 (5 bases). The CDR3 runs 15 residues. From germline, CDR1 is GTSNPN and CDR2 SVGIG (reference sequence). V was pared by 4 bases and J by 4 bases, with 20 bases between. In DNA form, the CDR3 reads TGTGCCTGGATGGGGCGACATCCCAACGGGTACGAGCAGTACTTC. Translating it yields CAWMGRHPNGYEQYF.

This clone has a handful of counts. The chain joins TRBV19 to TRBJ2-7; D is possibly TRBD1 (6 bases). Germline CDR1 and CDR2: LNHDA and SQIVND (reference sequence). Trimming shortened V by 5 bases and J by 4 bases, and 18 bases separated the two germline ends. The CDR3 runs to 15 residues. CDR3 sequence: CASSPMGHSSYEQYF. In nucleotides, the CDR3 is TGTGCCAGTAGTCCCATGGGACATTCCTCTTACGAGCAGTACTTC.

This chain joins TRBV27 and TRBJ2-7, with D unclear. Germline CDR1 and CDR2: MNHEY and SMNVEV (reference sequence). V was trimmed by 8 bases and J by 1 base, leaving 9 bases between them. The CDR3 totals 12 residues. The DNA for the CDR3 is TGTGCCAGCCGTAGGAGTTCCTACGAGCAGTACTTC. Its protein is CASRRSSYEQYF.

This chain joins TRBV2 and TRBJ2-1, with 7 bases identical to TRBD1. The CDR3 contains 13 residues. CDR1 SNHLY and CDR2 FYNNEI come from the germline V gene. Unmatched junction bases numbered 5, after V lost 10 bases and J lost 2 bases. The CDR3 bases are TGTGCCACCGCGACAGGGACCTACAATGAGCAGTTCTTC. Encoded protein: CATATGTYNEQFF.

The V call is TRBV7-3, the J call TRBJ2-2, with 13 positions matching TRBD2. J lost 6 bases, V lost 5 bases, and 6 bases had no gene match. Germline V gene data show CDR1 as SGHTA and CDR2 as FQGTGA. This CDR3 is 16 amino acids long. CDR3 in DNA: TGTGCCAGCAGCCGAGGGACTAGCGGGGCTCCCGGGGAGCTGTTTTTT. It is translated as CASSRGTSGAPGELFF.

This clone was observed a few times. V is TRBV6-1 and J is TRBJ1-6, with TRBD1 matching 8 bases. In germline, CDR1 is MNHNS, CDR2 SASEGT. There are 16 residues in the CDR3. V shed 3 bases and J 2 bases; nucleotides not matched to a gene: 3. CDR3 nucleotides: TGTGCCAGCAGTGAGGACAGGGCAACCTATAATTCACCCCTCCACTTT. This sequence encodes CASSEDRATYNSPLHF.

J is TRBJ2-3 and V is TRBV21-1; no check of the table's D call, TRBD2, against the DNA was made. TRBV21-1 is classified as a pseudogene. The CDR3 is 11 residues long. CDR3 region: CASSSTSTQYF. The CDR3 DNA reads TGTGCCAGCAGCAGCACGAGTACGCAGTATTTT.

The rearrangement joins TRBV2 to TRBJ1-6; the D is unclear. The CDR3 length is 15 residues. The germline gives CDR1 SNHLY, CDR2 FYNNEI. The V and J ends lost 4 bases and 0 bases respectively, with 7 bases between them. The CDR3 nucleotides read TGTGCCAGCAGTGCGTCGAGCTCCTATAATTCACCCCTCCACTTT. Translation gives CASSASSSYNSPLHF.

The chain couples TRBV2 to TRBJ1-1, with D perhaps matching TRBD1 (5 bases). The CDR3 has 15 amino acids. Trimming took off 4 bases at V and 7 bases at J, with 19 bases between the two ends. CDR1 is SNHLY, CDR2 FYNNEI, per germline. The CDR3 reads CASSVSGGGPDEAFF. CDR3 nucleotide sequence: TGTGCCAGCAGTGTATCGGGGGGAGGGCCAGATGAAGCTTTCTTT.

The rearrangement uses TRBV19 and TRBJ2-3; 7 nucleotides line up with TRBD2. The CDR3 has 15 residues. After removal of 10 bases from V and 3 bases from J, the junction contained 13 bases not matched to a gene. Germline V lookup: CDR1 LNHDA, CDR2 SQIVND (reference sequence). CDR3 nucleotide sequence: TGTGCCACGAGGACTAGGAGGAAGCTTACAGATACGCAGTATTTT. The encoded protein is CATRTRRKLTDTQYF.

The chain combines TRBV3-1 (or the pseudogene TRBV3-2) with TRBJ2-5, with D maybe TRBD2 (6 bases). Germline V lookup: CDR1 LGHDT, CDR2 YNNKEL (reference sequence). This CDR3 region has 16 residues. V gave up 3 bases and J gave up 3 bases, with 17 bases separating them. DNA for the CDR3: TGTGCCAGCAGCCAGATTGAGCGGGCGGGGAAAGAGACCCAGTACTTC. Encoded protein: CASSQIERAGKETQYF.

The chain has TRBV6-1 and TRBJ2-1; tentatively, D is TRBD2 (5 bases). Trimming stripped 3 bases from V and 5 bases from J, with 11 bases between. The CDR3 spans 14 residues. Germline V gene data show CDR1 as MNHNS and CDR2 as SASEGT. CDR3 sequence: CASSDGVANNEQFF. The CDR3 DNA is TGTGCCAGCAGTGACGGGGTGGCTAACAATGAGCAGTTCTTC.

This clone came up once. The J gene is TRBJ1-1, the V gene TRBV9; no clear D. The CDR3 has 14 amino acids. Germline values: CDR1 SGDLS, CDR2 YYNGEE. V was shortened by 3 bases and J by 5 bases, with 14 bases between the two germline ends. The CDR3 region is CASSEDGPGTEAFF. In DNA form, the CDR3 reads TGTGCCAGCAGCGAGGACGGACCGGGGACTGAAGCTTTCTTT.

This sequence joins TRBV7-9 and TRBJ2-7; 7 nucleotides align to TRBD1. This CDR3 has 13 residues. Germline assignment: CDR1 SEHNR and CDR2 FQNEAQ (reference sequence). The J segment lost 2 bases and the V segment lost 5 bases, leaving 3 bases of the junction unmatched. The CDR3 spells CASSRGQTYEQYF. CDR3 in DNA: TGTGCCAGCAGCCGGGGACAGACCTACGAGCAGTACTTC. Variable domain in full (rest from reference TRBV7-9 and TRBJ2-7): DTGVSQNPRHKITKRGQNVTFRCDPISEHNRLYWYRQTLGQGPEFLTYFQNEAQLEKSRLLSDRFSAERPKGSFSTLEIQRTEQGDSAMYLCASSRGQTYEQYFGPGTRLTVT.

The J gene is TRBJ1-1, the V gene TRBV5-6, with D hard to call. This CDR3 comprises 16 residues. The germline CDR1 and CDR2 sequences are SGHDT and YYEEEE. V was clipped by 1 base and J by 3 bases, with 16 bases between them. CDR3 in amino acids: CASSLWSGLGYTEAFF. Written as DNA, the CDR3 is TGTGCCAGCAGCTTGTGGTCGGGGTTAGGGTACACTGAAGCTTTCTTT.

The chain is built from TRBV28 and TRBJ1-2; TRBD1 is a possible D gene (6 bases). The CDR3 extends over 13 amino acids. V lost 10 bases, J lost 7 bases, and 19 bases lay in between. CDR1 MDHEN and CDR2 SYDVKM come from the germline V gene. The CDR3 coding sequence is TGTGCCACCAATACAGGGTCCCCCTCTGGCTACACCTTC. Its translation is CATNTGSPSGYTF.

The V and J genes are TRBV12-3 or TRBV12-4 and TRBJ1-2, with TRBD1 matching over 9 bases. The trim removed 6 bases at V and 4 bases at J, leaving 3 bases unmatched. The CDR3 runs to 13 residues. The CDR3 loop reads CASRSGQGYGYTF. The DNA for the CDR3 is TGTGCCAGCAGGTCGGGACAGGGCTATGGCTACACCTTC.

The chain couples TRBV6-1 to TRBJ1-2; D unclear. V lost 2 bases and J 4 bases, leaving 11 bases between the germline ends. This CDR3 spans 14 amino acids. The germline V gene encodes CDR1 MNHNS and CDR2 SASEGT. CDR3 sequence (DNA): TGTGCCAGCAGTGAATTGATCGGTGTCTATGGCTACACCTTC. Protein product: CASSELIGVYGYTF.